The entry that follows covers one TCR beta chain sequence. Its specificity is not known. The data originate from a study of T cell responses to AZD1222 COVID-19 vaccine. General study points: Seropositive AZD1222 recipients at baseline numbered only six or seven. Two AZD1222 doses significantly raised spike-specific TCR breadth and depth over controls. White British donors predominated, females outnumbered males, and clonal diversity was possibly underestimated. Close to half of all spike-specific TCRs reportedly target regions of the variants that are unmutated.

V lost 2 bases, J lost 1 base, and 9 bases stayed unmatched. CDR1 and CDR2 from the germline V gene are MDHEN and SYDVKM. The CDR3 length is 18 residues. Some clones are missing from TCRdb's copy, which holds only in-frame ones; the method was immunoSEQ multiplex PCR. The sample holds approximately 110,000 clones; around 94% are singletons and the top ten take roughly 2%. Here the sequenced sample was peripheral blood, taken on day 0 of AZD1222 vaccination. This receptor was taken from an adult in good health. The rearrangement uses TRBV28 and TRBJ2-7; 12 bases match TRBD2. In DNA, the CDR3 is TGTGCCAGCAGTTTAAAGGGACTAGCGGGCCGCAATTCCTACGAGCAGTACTTC. This sequence encodes CASSLKGLAGRNSYEQYF.